Listed here are 22 T cell receptor beta chains from one sample, sequenced in a study of blood T cell repertoires in COVID-19. Sequenced by immunoSEQ multiplex PCR; TCRdb stores in-frame clones only, minus some. The data contain about 130,000 clones, over 75% of them seen just once; the ten biggest clones take up 20% to 30%. The sequenced sample was peripheral blood. The receptors were sampled from an elderly woman with acute or convalescent COVID-19.

This chain uses TRBV20-1 with TRBJ1-4; D not certain. The CDR3 runs 11 residues. The V gene's germline CDR1 is DFQATT and CDR2 SNEGSKA (reference sequence). Trimming stripped 7 bases from V and 4 bases from J, with 7 bases between. The CDR3, as DNA: TGCAGTGTACAGAATAATGAAAAACTGTTTTTT. Protein sequence: CSVQNNEKLFF.

The gene calls are TRBV7-2 and TRBJ1-2; possible D gene TRBD1, 6 bases. Trimming cost V 3 bases and J 4 bases, with 15 bases left between them. CDR1 and CDR2 (germline): SGHTA, FQGNSA. The CDR3 is 15 residues long. CDR3 loop: CASSFGRGVGYGYTF. The CDR3 DNA reads TGTGCCAGCAGCTTCGGCAGGGGTGTAGGCTATGGCTACACCTTC.

The chain joins TRBV2 to TRBJ1-1; 7 nucleotides line up with TRBD1. CDR3 length: 14 amino acids. Germline values: CDR1 SNHLY, CDR2 FYNNEI. The J segment lost 2 bases and the V segment lost 5 bases, leaving 5 bases of the junction unmatched. CDR3 nucleotides: TGTGCCAGCAGTTACGGGACAGCCAACACTGAAGCTTTCTTT. Amino acids: CASSYGTANTEAFF.

V gene TRBV27 combines with J gene TRBJ2-7; 9 nucleotides line up with TRBD1. In germline, CDR1 is MNHEY, CDR2 SMNVEV (reference sequence). The CDR3 has 13 residues. After removal of 5 bases from V and 3 bases from J, the junction contained 2 bases not matched to a gene. The CDR3: CASSPTGGYEQYV. In nucleotides, the CDR3 is TGTGCCAGCAGTCCGACAGGGGGCTACGAGCAGTACGTC.

The count of this clone is one. V usage is TRBV2 and J usage is TRBJ1-1, with D possibly being TRBD1 (6 bases). Germline V gives CDR1 SNHLY, CDR2 FYNNEI. V lost 7 bases, J lost 5 bases, and 14 bases lay in between. The CDR3 covers 13 residues. CDR3 in DNA: TGTGCCAGCACAGGGGTGATTAGGACTGAAGCTTTCTTT. It is translated as CASTGVIRTEAFF.

The chain is built from TRBV27 and TRBJ1-2; D may be TRBD1 (5 bases). CDR1 MNHEY and CDR2 SMNVEV come from the germline V gene (reference sequence). V lost 1 base and J 7 bases, leaving 13 bases between the germline ends. The CDR3 is 14 amino acids. CDR3 sequence: CASSLYLGEGGYTF. The CDR3 bases are TGTGCCAGCAGTTTATATCTGGGGGAGGGTGGCTACACCTTC.

This chain uses TRBV5-4 with TRBJ2-1; the D gene is possibly TRBD2 (7 bases). V was clipped by 4 bases and J by 8 bases, with 19 bases between them. The CDR3 has 15 amino acids. The germline gives CDR1 SGHNT, CDR2 YYREEE (reference sequence). CDR3 nucleotide sequence: TGTGCCAGCAGCCAGAAGGGGGGGTCCGATTATGAGCAGTTCTTC. Translated, it gives CASSQKGGSDYEQFF.

The rearrangement uses TRBV6-6 and TRBJ2-1, with 14 bases matching TRBD2. The CDR3 is 16 residues long. With V trimmed by 6 bases and J by 8 bases, 9 bases remained unmatched. Germline-derived CDR1 and CDR2 are MNHNY and SVGAGI (reference sequence). The CDR3 protein is CASRRSGTSGGDEQFF. The CDR3 nucleotides read TGTGCCAGCAGACGATCCGGGACTAGCGGGGGCGATGAGCAGTTCTTC.

The genes are TRBV11-1 and TRBJ1-2; 11 nucleotides agree with TRBD1. Trimming took 5 bases from V and 4 from J; bases not matched to a gene: 6. The CDR3 loop spans 15 amino acids. Germline loops: CDR1 SGHAT, CDR2 FQDESV (reference sequence). CDR3 sequence (DNA): TGTGCCAGCAGCCTCAGGACAGGGGGCGTCTATGGCTACACCTTC. It translates to CASSLRTGGVYGYTF. Variable domain in full (rest from reference TRBV11-1 and TRBJ1-2): EAEVAQSPRYKITEKSQAVAFWCDPISGHATLYWYRQILGQGPELLVQFQDESVVDDSQLPKDRFSAERLKGVDSTLKIQPAELGDSAMYLCASSLRTGGVYGYTFGSGTRLTVV.

This clone has just one count. The rearrangement joins TRBV9 to TRBJ2-1; 11 bases are a match to TRBD2. Germline V gene sequence: CDR1 SGDLS, CDR2 YYNGEE. This CDR3 contains 15 residues. J gave up 6 bases and V 2 bases, and 4 bases lay outside the gene matches. CDR3 region: CASSVTSGVINEQFF. CDR3 in DNA: TGTGCCAGCAGCGTGACTAGCGGGGTAATCAATGAGCAGTTCTTC. Full variable domain (outside the CDR3, taken from reference TRBV9 and TRBJ2-1): DSGVTQTPKHLITATGQRVTLRCSPRSGDLSVYWYQQSLDQGLQFLIQYYNGEERAKGNILERFSAQQFPDLHSELNLSSLELGDSALYFCASSVTSGVINEQFFGPGTRLTVL.

The V and J genes are TRBV5-3 and TRBJ1-6, with TRBD1 as a possible D gene (6 bases). TRBV5-3 has ORF status, its function being uncertain. V was cut by 5 bases and J by 15 bases, with 15 bases left in between. The CDR3 is 12 amino acids. The CDR3 spells CARRQGLRVLHF. In DNA, the CDR3 is TGTGCCAGAAGGCAGGGGCTTCGAGTCCTCCACTTT.

This clone was observed a single time. The rearrangement joins TRBV6-5 to TRBJ1-2; 8 nucleotides agree with TRBD1. Per germline, CDR1 MNHEY and CDR2 SVGAGI. J lost 7 bases, V lost 6 bases, and 13 bases had no gene match. This CDR3 is 15 amino acids long. The chain's CDR3 is CASRPPGTGRGGYTF. CDR3 coding DNA: TGTGCCAGCAGACCTCCCGGGACAGGCCGGGGTGGCTACACCTTC.

This rearrangement joins TRBV5-6 to TRBJ2-2; TRBD1 matches 8 bases. The CDR3 extends over 14 amino acids. Germline CDR1 is SGHDT and CDR2 is YYEEEE. V was clipped by 7 bases and J by 6 bases; unmatched bases: 8. As DNA, the CDR3 is TGTGCCAGCCGGACAGGGAATGTGGCCGGGGAGCTGTTTTTT. Protein sequence: CASRTGNVAGELFF.

The genes are TRBV9 and TRBJ1-1; the D is unclear. Germline CDR1 is SGDLS and CDR2 is YYNGEE. The CDR3 totals 14 residues. V was shortened by 0 bases and J by 3 bases, with 9 bases between the two germline ends. The CDR3 loop reads CASSVVGGDTEAFF. The CDR3 DNA is TGTGCCAGCAGCGTAGTCGGCGGGGACACTGAAGCTTTCTTT.

DNA of the CDR3: TGTGCCAGCAGCCGGCAGGGGACCCAGTACTTC. It encodes CASSRQGTQYF. This sequence joins TRBV3-1 (or the pseudogene TRBV3-2) and TRBJ2-5; tentative D call: TRBD1 (5 bases). The germline gives CDR1 LGHDT, CDR2 YNNKEL (reference sequence). V lost 4 bases to trimming and J lost 7 bases, with 7 bases between them. CDR3 size: 11 residues.

The chain recombines TRBV7-3 with TRBJ2-5; 7 nucleotides match TRBD1. This CDR3 has 13 residues. After removal of 5 bases from V and 5 bases from J, the junction contained 5 bases not matched to a gene. Germline V CDR1 and CDR2: SGHTA, FQGTGA. For the CDR3, the DNA is TGTGCCAGCAGCCTAGGACAGGCCGAGACCCAGTACTTC. Protein: CASSLGQAETQYF.

The gene calls are TRBV2 and TRBJ2-6, with a weak D call TRBD1 (6 bases). Germline-derived CDR1 and CDR2 are SNHLY and FYNNEI. The CDR3 spans 15 residues. The V end was cut by 9 bases, the J end by 0 bases, with 12 bases between. The CDR3 protein is CASSEQGSGANVLTF. CDR3 nucleotide sequence: TGTGCCAGTTCAGAACAGGGCTCTGGGGCCAACGTCCTGACTTTC.

The CDR3 sequence: CASSPQGNQPQHF. DNA for the CDR3: TGTGCCAGCTCACCACAGGGGAATCAGCCCCAGCATTTT. The V and J genes are TRBV18 and TRBJ1-5; maybe TRBD1 (5 bases). V was trimmed by 1 base and J by 4 bases, leaving 5 bases between them. The length of the CDR3 is 13 residues. Germline V gene sequence: CDR1 KGHSH, CDR2 LQKENI.

This clone occurred once. This chain connects TRBV29-1 to TRBJ1-2, with a weak D call TRBD1 (5 bases). The V end was cut by 4 bases, the J end by 4 bases, with 13 bases between. Germline CDR1 is SQVTM and CDR2 is ANQGSEA. This CDR3 region has 13 residues. The DNA of the CDR3 is TGCAGCGTTGGTCCGGGGGTGGGCTATGGCTACACCTTC. Residues: CSVGPGVGYGYTF.

The chain combines TRBV7-6 with TRBJ2-1; D possibly corresponds to TRBD1 (6 bases). The CDR3 contains 16 residues. Trimming shortened V by 0 bases and J by 0 bases, and 9 bases separated the two germline ends. Germline CDR1 reads SGHVS; CDR2 reads FNYEAQ. The DNA of the CDR3 is TGTGCCAGCAGCTTAGCGTTGGACAGCTCCTACAATGAGCAGTTCTTC. Its protein product is CASSLALDSSYNEQFF.

The J gene is TRBJ2-3, the V gene TRBV24-1, with 7 positions matching TRBD2. Germline loops: CDR1 KGHDR, CDR2 SFDVKD. The CDR3 spans 17 residues. With 2 bases clipped from V and 4 bases from J, the junction kept 11 bases outside the gene matches. The CDR3 loop is CATSDSPSSGWADTQYF. The CDR3 DNA reads TGTGCCACCAGTGATTCCCCATCTAGCGGTTGGGCAGATACGCAGTATTTT.

This clone was counted once. V and J are TRBV7-2 and TRBJ1-1, with TRBD1 matching 9 bases. V dropped 5 bases and J dropped 5; count of bases not matched to a gene: 6. The length of the CDR3 is 14 residues. CDR1 and CDR2 from the germline V gene are SGHTA and FQGNSA. CDR3 amino acids: CASSRGTGRTEAFF. Here the CDR3 DNA reads TGTGCCAGCAGCCGCGGGACAGGGCGAACTGAAGCTTTCTTT.